A single sample is the source of the 17 T cell receptor beta chains below, sequenced in a study of blood T cells in healthy people across ages. A J-beta primer mix and a sample-barcoded 5' primer were used in a second PCR of roughly 6 to 11 cycles. TCRdb re-called the 5' RACE reads through MiXCR, storing one row per CDR3 protein. The table includes 1,500,000 or so distinct CDR3 sequences, around 59% detected once. Material: blood. These TCRs come from a man younger than 35 in good health.

This clonotype was recorded only once. The genes are TRBV28 and TRBJ2-5; D might be TRBD2 (5 bases). The CDR3 consists of 14 residues. V lost 8 bases, J lost 2 bases, and 15 bases lay in between. The germline V gene encodes CDR1 MDHEN and CDR2 SYDVKM. CDR3 nucleotides: TGTGCCAGCGAGCCCGCCGGGGTACAAGAGACCCAGTACTTC. It translates to CASEPAGVQETQYF.

The V call is TRBV4-1, the J call TRBJ1-1; the D gene is possibly TRBD1 (5 bases). Germline V CDR1 and CDR2: MGHRA, YSYEKL. The V end was cut by 1 base, the J end by 1 base, with 10 bases between. The CDR3 extends over 15 amino acids. DNA of the CDR3: TGCGCCAGCAGCCAAGTCGCGACAGCGAACACTGAAGCTTTCTTT. This codes for CASSQVATANTEAFF.

This chain links TRBV15 with TRBJ1-1, with TRBD1 identical over 9 bases. The germline V gene encodes CDR1 LNHNV and CDR2 YYDKDF (reference sequence). V lost 4 bases and J lost 0; bases outside the gene matches: 6. This CDR3 is built from 16 residues. In nucleotides, the CDR3 is TGTGCCACCAGCAAATGGGACAGGGCTGTGAACACTGAAGCTTTCTTT. This encodes CATSKWDRAVNTEAFF.

The chain uses TRBV10-3 and TRBJ1-2; possible D gene TRBD1, 6 bases. CDR1 and CDR2 from the germline V gene are ENHRY and SYGVKD. Between the trimmed V and J ends, which lost 5 bases and 6 bases, there was a span of 13 bases. CDR3 length: 13 amino acids. CDR3 loop: CAISSGTRNGYTF. DNA of the CDR3: TGTGCCATCAGTTCCGGGACAAGGAATGGCTACACCTTC.

Comments on this clonotype: With a much larger clone just one base away, this may be a read error. The V gene is TRBV20-1, the J gene TRBJ2-1; 7 nucleotides agree with TRBD2. The germline V gene encodes CDR1 DFQATT and CDR2 SNEGSKA (reference sequence). The trim removed 1 base at V and 5 bases at J, leaving 2 bases unmatched. The CDR3 consists of 13 residues. The CDR3 spells CSARVLADNEQFF. The CDR3 nucleotides read TGCAGTGCTAGAGTTCTAGCGGACAATGAGCAGTTCTTC.

The chain employs TRBV29-1 and TRBJ2-1, with D perhaps matching TRBD2 (6 bases). The V end lost 1 base, the J end lost 6 bases, and 7 bases lay between the germline ends. The CDR3 has 12 amino acids. Germline-derived CDR1 and CDR2 are SQVTM and ANQGSEA. CDR3 protein: CSVEAGVNEQFF. For the CDR3, the DNA is TGCAGCGTTGAAGCGGGGGTCAATGAGCAGTTCTTC.

In regard to this clonotype: The junction and the germline gene differ at one end; a read error may be behind it. The chain couples TRBV7-9 to TRBJ2-1; 7 bases fit TRBD2. The germline gives CDR1 SEHNR, CDR2 FQNEAQ (reference sequence). The CDR3 runs to 14 residues. The CDR3 DNA reads TGTGCCAGTAGCTTTCCGCGGGAGTTGAATGAGCAGTTCTTC. It translates to CASSFPRELNEQFF.

J is TRBJ2-3 and V is TRBV4-3; 8 bases map to TRBD2. V dropped 4 bases and J dropped 4; count of bases not matched to a gene: 10. Germline CDR1 is LGHNA and CDR2 is YSLEER. The length of the CDR3 is 16 residues. CDR3 DNA sequence: TGCGCCAGCAGCCGGGGGACGGGGGGGCAAGCAGATACGCAGTATTTT. Encoded protein: CASSRGTGGQADTQYF.

The chain is built from TRBV20-1 and TRBJ1-1; D is unclear. The CDR3 loop spans 14 amino acids. Germline V CDR1 and CDR2: DFQATT, SNEGSKA (reference sequence). Trimming took 1 base from V and 1 from J, leaving 10 bases between them. The CDR3 reads CSARVSDPNTEAFF. The CDR3 DNA reads TGCAGTGCTAGAGTATCAGATCCGAACACTGAAGCTTTCTTT.

This clonotype was counted only a few times. V usage is TRBV27 and J usage is TRBJ2-3; either TRBD1 or TRBD2 may fit D (5 bases each). The CDR3 covers 17 residues. Germline V gives CDR1 MNHEY, CDR2 SMNVEV (reference sequence). Between the trimmed V and J ends, which lost 6 bases and 2 bases, there was a span of 21 bases. The CDR3 sequence: CASRSTGTRQSTDTQYF. The CDR3 DNA follows: TGTGCCAGCAGATCCACGGGGACGAGACAGTCCACAGATACGCAGTATTTT.

This clonotype came up a few times. One junction end disagrees with the germline gene, perhaps due to a read error. The chain has TRBV7-7 and TRBJ2-7; 7 bases align to TRBD2. The CDR3 runs to 16 residues. Germline V gene sequence: CDR1 SSHAT, CDR2 FNYEAQ (reference sequence). CDR3 sequence: CASSLSRGEILYEQYF. In DNA form, the CDR3 reads TGTGCTAGCAGCTTATCCCGGGGGGAGATCCTCTACGAGCAGTACTTC.

The chain links TRBV29-1 to TRBJ1-2; 7 positions match TRBD1. CDR3 length: 11 residues. CDR1 and CDR2 from the germline V gene are SQVTM and ANQGSEA. After removal of 4 bases from V and 8 bases from J, the junction contained 4 bases not matched to a gene. In DNA, the CDR3 is TGCAGCGTTGGGGAACAGGGGGGCTACACCTTC. It encodes CSVGEQGGYTF.

This sequence joins TRBV2 and TRBJ2-1; D remains unclear. CDR1 and CDR2 from the germline V gene are SNHLY and FYNNEI. Trimming removed 0 bases at V and 6 bases at J, with 15 bases between. The CDR3 contains 16 residues. CDR3 loop: CASSEAFGRSINEQFF. DNA of the CDR3: TGTGCCAGCAGTGAAGCGTTCGGGCGGTCTATCAATGAGCAGTTCTTC.

The rearrangement joins TRBV20-1 to TRBJ2-4, with D possibly matching TRBD2 (6 bases). The DNA end is a closer match to TRBJ2-7, so the J assignment may be wrong. The germline V gene has CDR1 DFQATT and CDR2 SNEGSKA (reference sequence). This CDR3 contains 16 residues. CDR3 protein: CSAGTPGLLTHYEQYF. The CDR3 DNA follows: TGCAGTGCTGGGACCCCGGGACTCCTAACCCACTACGAGCAGTACTTC.

This clonotype was picked up a small number of times. This chain links TRBV29-1 with TRBJ1-5; a weak D match, TRBD1 (6 bases). The CDR3 spans 12 residues. The germline V gene has CDR1 SQVTM and CDR2 ANQGSEA. V gave up 6 bases and J gave up 7 bases, with 13 bases separating them. This CDR3 reads CSVVQGHQPQHF. As DNA, the CDR3 is TGCAGCGTCGTACAGGGTCACCAGCCCCAGCATTTT.

Concerning this clonotype: An end of the junction differs from the germline gene, which may be a read error. The chain recombines TRBV24-1 with TRBJ1-1; D gene unclear. This CDR3 is built from 13 residues. Germline V gives CDR1 KGHDR, CDR2 SFDVKD. The CDR3 reads CATSDGTNTEPFF. The CDR3 DNA is TGTGCCACCTCTGACGGAACGAACACTGAACCTTTCTTT.

The V call is TRBV6-1, the J call TRBJ1-1, with D unresolved. V lost 7 bases and J lost 7, with 13 bases in between. Germline V gene data show CDR1 as MNHNS and CDR2 as SASEGT. CDR3 length: 12 amino acids. CDR3 in DNA: TGTGCCAGCATAAGGTGGGGAGTTGAAGCTTTCTTT. Translated: CASIRWGVEAFF.